What follows are 4 T cell receptor beta chains derived from one specimen sequenced in a study of T cells expressing NK-cell markers (dated by TCRdb to about 2020). The library relied on 5' RACE. The reads were generated on an Illumina HiSeq 2000. Based on TCRdb reprocessing of the reads, there is one entry per CDR3 protein sequence, and DNA is missing. The sample has about 150,000 distinct CDR3 sequences on record. The ten largest clonotypes hold 20% to 25% of the sample. Sequencing was done on a sample of blood T cells: a sorted CD56 or NKG2C T cell subset, CD4+ or CD8+ T cells, or bulk PBMC T cells (not recorded which). All receptors derive from a man aged 18 to 69 in good health.

The V gene is TRBV13, the J gene TRBJ2-2; TCRdb outputs TRBD2, but without DNA this stays unchecked. The CDR3 spans 15 residues. The germline V gene encodes CDR1 PRHDT and CDR2 FYEKMQ (reference sequence). CDR3: CASSLHNRGAGELFF.

The chain joins TRBV3-1 to TRBJ2-1; the D call of TRBD2 rests on TCRdb alone, since no DNA is present to check it. Germline V CDR1 and CDR2: LGHDT, YNNKEL (reference sequence). The CDR3 loop spans 20 amino acids. The chain's CDR3 is CASSQELASGGAFAQNEQFF.

This CDR3 is CASSLKTSGGMFDEQFF. The V and J genes are TRBV7-9 and TRBJ2-1; the D gene TCRdb calls, TRBD2, cannot be checked with no DNA. Germline V gene sequence: CDR1 SEHNR, CDR2 FQNEAQ (reference sequence). The CDR3 is 17 amino acids.

This chain connects TRBV27 to TRBJ2-7; TCRdb's D call of TRBD1 is untestable without DNA. The CDR3 loop spans 13 amino acids. Germline V lookup: CDR1 MNHEY, CDR2 SMNVEV (reference sequence). The CDR3 here is CATTGDRSYEQYF.